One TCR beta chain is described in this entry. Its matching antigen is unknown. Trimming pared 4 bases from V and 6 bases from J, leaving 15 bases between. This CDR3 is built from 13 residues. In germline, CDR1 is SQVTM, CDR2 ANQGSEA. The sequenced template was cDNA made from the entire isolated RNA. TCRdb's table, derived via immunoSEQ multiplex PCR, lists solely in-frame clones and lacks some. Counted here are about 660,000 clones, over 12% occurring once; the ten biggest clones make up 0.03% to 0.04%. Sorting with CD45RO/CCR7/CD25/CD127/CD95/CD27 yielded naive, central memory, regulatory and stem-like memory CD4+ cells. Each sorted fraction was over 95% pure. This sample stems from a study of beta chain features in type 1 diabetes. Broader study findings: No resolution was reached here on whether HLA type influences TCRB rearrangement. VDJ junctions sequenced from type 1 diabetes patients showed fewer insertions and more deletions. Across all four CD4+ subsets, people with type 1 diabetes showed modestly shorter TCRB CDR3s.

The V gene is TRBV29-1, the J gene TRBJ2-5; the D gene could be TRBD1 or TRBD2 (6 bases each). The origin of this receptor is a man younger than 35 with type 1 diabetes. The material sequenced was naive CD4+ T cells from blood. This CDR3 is CSVVRGVPKTQYF. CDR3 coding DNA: TGCAGCGTTGTGAGGGGGGTCCCCAAGACCCAGTACTTC.